This TCR beta chain is drawn from a study of blood T cell repertoires in COVID-19 (dated by TCRdb to 2019 to 2021). Background on the whole study: The collaborator samples originated in the United States, Italy and Spain and spanned the acute and convalescent phases of COVID-19. A de-identified subject ID, COVID-19 status, age in years and sex were almost always included in the sample metadata. The samples were drawn from the first 160 participants of the ongoing ImmuneRACE study and from 1,254 subjects provided by 6 global collaborators. The repertoires were released in a freely available public database intended as a resource for research on the immune response to SARS-CoV-2. The prospective study material was composed of cDNA or gDNA derived from T cells, B-cell-depleted T cells, or PBMCs. Subjects who had been exposed to COVID-19, were actively infected with it, or had recovered from it provided the deeply sampled blood TCRbeta repertoires that made up the dataset. HLA class I and class II types, where available, came from metadata supplied by the sample provider rather than from assay-based typing.

This clone was seen repeatedly, ten times or more. The antigen it binds to is not known. No base-level quality is on record; no much larger clone is a single base apart. TCRbeta CDR3 regions were amplified from genomic DNA by means of the immunoSEQ Assay, a bias-controlled multiplex PCR. The published analysis was carried out like this. Within the assay, amplification of reference gene primers was used to estimate how many nucleated cells each sample contained. To quantify the absolute abundance of each unique TCRbeta CDR3 rearrangement, sequence reads were collapsed and filtered. For each sample, productive Simpson clonality was calculated by taking the square root of Simpson's diversity index across productive rearrangements. TCRdb took over this immuneACCESS table, retaining in-frame rearrangements with V and J assigned. Such tables are incomplete; in checked studies, under half of the missing clones stem from an unresolved V gene, and the remainder is unexplained. Clone size and V and J calls were adopted from that table, with D and trimming inferred from the DNA. The sample includes tens of thousands of clones, with more than 80% observed a single time. About an eighth of the sample lies in the top ten.

One collaborating source in Seattle enrolled patients during active infection and followed them longitudinally through the course of disease. Collaborating institutions collected whole blood in K2EDTA tubes following their own protocols. Collaborator samples were shipped for TCRbeta analysis as frozen whole blood, isolated PBMCs, or DNA extracted from either sample type. General findings and caveats noted by the study authors: Clinical and demographic metadata were provided uncurated, with the amount varying by source and participant.

Sequencing used peripheral blood. This receptor was taken from a man aged 45 to 65 with COVID-19, enrolled during active disease.

The DNA reads TGTGCCAGCAGTTCTAGAGACGGAAGCAATGAGCAGTTCTTC. Translated, this is CASSSRDGSNEQFF. The sequence joins TRBV2 to TRBJ2-1; the D gene is not confidently resolved. From cysteine to phenylalanine, the CDR3 is 14 amino acids long. The CDR3 DNA has 42 bases and is translated from base 1. The germline V gene provides CDR1 SNHLY and CDR2 FYNNEI. The V and J ends are trimmed by 5 bases and 6 bases, leaving 14 bases between them.